Below, one T cell receptor beta chain is given with its context. The table came from immunoSEQ multiplex PCR; TCRdb's copy has only in-frame clones and leaves some out. This repertoire shows roughly 20,000 clones, around 90% found once; its top ten account for around 1.3%. The sample comes from a study of T cells in tumors and immune-related adverse events. Germline assignment: CDR1 MNHEY and CDR2 SMNVEV (reference sequence). CDR3 length equals 14 residues. V lost 4 bases, J lost 5 bases, and 15 bases lay in between. This sequence originates from a female donor with metastatic renal cell carcinoma. The sample here was lymph node tissue, taken from a patient treated with anti-PD-1 therapy. The rearrangement uses TRBV27 and TRBJ2-7; TRBD2 is a possible D gene (5 bases). The DNA for the CDR3 is TGTGCCAGCAGTTGGGTCGGGATTCGGGACGAGCAGTACTTC. Translating gives CASSWVGIRDEQYF.